The TCR beta chain under discussion was sequenced for a study of blood T cells in healthy people across ages. The length of the CDR3 is 15 residues. CDR1 and CDR2 (germline): SEHNR, FQNEAQ (reference sequence). V was trimmed by 0 bases and J by 5 bases, leaving 14 bases between them. This clonotype was observed a few times. A second PCR of 7 to 11 cycles used a sample-barcoded 5' primer and a J-beta primer mix. MiXCR, run by TCRdb on the 5' RACE reads, gives a single entry per CDR3 protein. The sample lists 650,000 to 800,000 distinct CDR3 sequences, under 45% occurring once. The chain uses TRBV7-9 and TRBJ2-7; the D is unclear. Sequencing input: blood. The clonotype comes from a man aged 60 to 75 in good health. Here the CDR3 reads CASSLAGSGWDEQYF. DNA of the CDR3: TGTGCCAGCAGCTTAGCTGGGTCGGGTTGGGACGAGCAGTACTTC.